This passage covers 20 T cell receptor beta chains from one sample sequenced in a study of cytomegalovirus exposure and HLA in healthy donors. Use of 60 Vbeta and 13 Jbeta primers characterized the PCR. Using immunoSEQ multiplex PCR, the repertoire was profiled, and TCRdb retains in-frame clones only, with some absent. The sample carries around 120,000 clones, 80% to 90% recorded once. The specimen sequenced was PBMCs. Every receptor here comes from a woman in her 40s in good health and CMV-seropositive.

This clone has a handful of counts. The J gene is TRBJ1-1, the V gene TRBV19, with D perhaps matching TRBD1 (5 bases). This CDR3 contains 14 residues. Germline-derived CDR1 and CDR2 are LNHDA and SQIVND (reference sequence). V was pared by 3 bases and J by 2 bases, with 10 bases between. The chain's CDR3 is CASSIGRANTEAFF. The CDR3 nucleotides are TGTGCCAGTAGTATCGGCAGGGCCAACACTGAAGCTTTCTTT.

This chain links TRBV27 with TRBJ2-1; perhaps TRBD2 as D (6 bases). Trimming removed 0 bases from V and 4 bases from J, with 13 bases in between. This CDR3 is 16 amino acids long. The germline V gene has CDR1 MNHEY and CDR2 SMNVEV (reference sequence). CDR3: CASSLSRGGIYNEQFF. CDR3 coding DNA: TGTGCCAGCAGTTTATCGAGGGGCGGGATTTACAATGAGCAGTTCTTC.

The CDR3 protein is CSVTRGANTGELFF. CDR3 nucleotide sequence: TGCAGCGTTACAAGGGGCGCGAACACCGGGGAGCTGTTTTTT. This chain uses TRBV29-1 with TRBJ2-2, with D possibly being TRBD1 (5 bases). Trimming left V 5 bases short and J 0 bases short, with 10 bases between. The CDR3 consists of 14 residues. CDR1 and CDR2 from the germline V gene are SQVTM and ANQGSEA.

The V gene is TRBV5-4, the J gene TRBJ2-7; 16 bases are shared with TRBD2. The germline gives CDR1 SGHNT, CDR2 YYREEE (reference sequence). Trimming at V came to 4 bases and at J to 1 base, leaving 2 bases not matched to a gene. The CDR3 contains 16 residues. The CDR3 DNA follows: TGTGCCAGCAGCACGGGACTAGCGGGGGGGTCCTACGAGCAGTACTTC. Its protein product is CASSTGLAGGSYEQYF. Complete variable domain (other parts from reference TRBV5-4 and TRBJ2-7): ETGVTQSPTHLIKTRGQQVTLRCSSQSGHNTVSWYQQALGQGPQFIFQYYREEENGRGNFPPRFSGLQFPNYSSELNVNALELDDSALYLCASSTGLAGGSYEQYFGPGTRLTVT.

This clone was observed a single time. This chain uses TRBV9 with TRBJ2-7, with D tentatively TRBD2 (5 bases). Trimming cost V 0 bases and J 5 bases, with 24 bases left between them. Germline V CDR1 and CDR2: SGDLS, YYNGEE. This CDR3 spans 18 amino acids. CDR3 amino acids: CASSVDPAPGGLRDEQYF. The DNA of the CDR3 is TGTGCCAGCAGCGTAGATCCGGCCCCAGGAGGACTCCGCGACGAGCAGTACTTC.

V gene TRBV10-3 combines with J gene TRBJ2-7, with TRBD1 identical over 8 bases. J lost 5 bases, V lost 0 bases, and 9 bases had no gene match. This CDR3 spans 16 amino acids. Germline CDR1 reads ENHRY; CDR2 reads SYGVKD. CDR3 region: CAISESSEGRGHEQYF. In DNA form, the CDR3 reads TGTGCCATCAGTGAGTCGTCCGAGGGCAGGGGGCACGAGCAGTACTTC.

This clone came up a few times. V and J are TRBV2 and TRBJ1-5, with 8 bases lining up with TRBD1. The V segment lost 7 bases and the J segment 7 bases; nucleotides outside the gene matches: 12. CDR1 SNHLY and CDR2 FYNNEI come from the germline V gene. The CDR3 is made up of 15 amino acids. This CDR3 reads CASNPDRAFGQPQHF. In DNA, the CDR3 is TGTGCCAGCAACCCGGACAGGGCTTTCGGACAGCCCCAGCATTTT.

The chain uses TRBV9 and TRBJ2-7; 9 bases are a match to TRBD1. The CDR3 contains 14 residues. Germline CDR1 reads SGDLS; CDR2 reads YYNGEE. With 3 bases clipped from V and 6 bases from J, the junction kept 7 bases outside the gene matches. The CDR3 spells CASSAGTGSSEQYF. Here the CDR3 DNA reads TGTGCCAGCAGCGCCGGGACAGGGAGTAGCGAGCAGTACTTC.

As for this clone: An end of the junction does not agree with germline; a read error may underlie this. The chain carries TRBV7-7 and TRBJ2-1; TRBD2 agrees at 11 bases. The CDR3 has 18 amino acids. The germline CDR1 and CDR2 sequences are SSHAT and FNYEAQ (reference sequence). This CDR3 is CASSLRPRLAGGPSEQFF. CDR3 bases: TGTGCTAGCAGCTTACGTCCCCGATTAGCGGGGGGGCCGTCTGAGCAGTTCTTC. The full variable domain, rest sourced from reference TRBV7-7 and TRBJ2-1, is GAGVSQSPRYKVTKRGQDVTLRCDPISSHATLYWYQQALGQGPEFLTYFNYEAQPDKSGLPSDRFSAERPEGSISTLTIQRTEQRDSAMYRCASSLRPRLAGGPSEQFFGPGTRLTVL.

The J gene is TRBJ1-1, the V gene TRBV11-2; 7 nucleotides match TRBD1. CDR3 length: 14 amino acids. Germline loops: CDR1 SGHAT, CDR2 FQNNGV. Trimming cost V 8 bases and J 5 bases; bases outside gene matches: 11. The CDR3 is CASRRVQGETEAFF. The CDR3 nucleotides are TGTGCCAGCCGCAGAGTCCAGGGGGAGACTGAAGCTTTCTTT.

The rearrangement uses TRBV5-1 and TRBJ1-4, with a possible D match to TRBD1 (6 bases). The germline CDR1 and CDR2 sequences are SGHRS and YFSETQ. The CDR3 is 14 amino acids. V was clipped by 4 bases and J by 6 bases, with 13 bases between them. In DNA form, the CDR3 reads TGCGCCAGCAGCATGGGGGCGTCGGATGAAAAACTGTTTTTT. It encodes CASSMGASDEKLFF.

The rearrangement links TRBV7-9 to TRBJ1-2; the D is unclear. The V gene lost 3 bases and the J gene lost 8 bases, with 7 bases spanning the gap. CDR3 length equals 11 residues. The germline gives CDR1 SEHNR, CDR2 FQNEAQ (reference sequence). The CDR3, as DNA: TGTGCCAGCAGCTTGGGCGGGGGCTACACCTTC. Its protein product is CASSLGGGYTF.

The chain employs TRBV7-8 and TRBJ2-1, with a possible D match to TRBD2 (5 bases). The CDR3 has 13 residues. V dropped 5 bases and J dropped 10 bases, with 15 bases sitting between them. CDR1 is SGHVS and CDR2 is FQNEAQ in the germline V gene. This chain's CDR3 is CASSPLTPGEQFF. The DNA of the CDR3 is TGTGCCAGCAGCCCTCTTACCCCGGGAGAGCAGTTCTTC.

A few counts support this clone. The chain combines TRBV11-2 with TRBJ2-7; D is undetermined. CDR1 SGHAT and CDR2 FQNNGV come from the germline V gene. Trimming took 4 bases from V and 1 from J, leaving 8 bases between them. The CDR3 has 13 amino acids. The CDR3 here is CASSSSNSYEQYF. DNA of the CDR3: TGTGCCAGCAGCTCTTCTAATTCCTACGAGCAGTACTTC.

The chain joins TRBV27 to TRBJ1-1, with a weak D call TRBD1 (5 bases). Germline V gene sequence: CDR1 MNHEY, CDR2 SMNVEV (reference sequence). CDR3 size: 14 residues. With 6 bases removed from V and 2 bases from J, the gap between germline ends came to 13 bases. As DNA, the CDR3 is TGTGCCAGCAGACCCAGGGTGATAAACACTGAAGCTTTCTTT. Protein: CASRPRVINTEAFF.

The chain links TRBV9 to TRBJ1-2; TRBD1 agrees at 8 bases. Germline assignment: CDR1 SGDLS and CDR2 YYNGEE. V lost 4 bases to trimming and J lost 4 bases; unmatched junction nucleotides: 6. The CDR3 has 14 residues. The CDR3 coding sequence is TGTGCCAGCAGCCCCGGACAGGGACTCTATGGCTACACCTTC. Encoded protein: CASSPGQGLYGYTF.

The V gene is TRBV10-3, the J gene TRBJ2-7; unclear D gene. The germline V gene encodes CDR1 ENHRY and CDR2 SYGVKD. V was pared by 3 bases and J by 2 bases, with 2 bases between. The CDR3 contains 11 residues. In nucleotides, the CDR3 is TGTGCCATCAGTGACACCTACGAGCAGTACTTC. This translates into CAISDTYEQYF.

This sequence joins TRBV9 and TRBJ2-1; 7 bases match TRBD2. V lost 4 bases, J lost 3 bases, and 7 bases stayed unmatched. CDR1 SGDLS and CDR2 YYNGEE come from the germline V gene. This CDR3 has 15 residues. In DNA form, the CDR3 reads TGTGCCAGCAGCATCCTGGGGGAGGGCTACAATGAGCAGTTCTTC. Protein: CASSILGEGYNEQFF.

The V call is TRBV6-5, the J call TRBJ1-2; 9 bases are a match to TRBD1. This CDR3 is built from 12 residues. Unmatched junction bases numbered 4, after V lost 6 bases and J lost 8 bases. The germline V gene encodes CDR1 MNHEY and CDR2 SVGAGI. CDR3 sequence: CASSRDRDGYTF. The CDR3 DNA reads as TGTGCCAGCAGCCGGGACAGGGACGGCTACACCTTC.

The CDR3 spells CASSLWGLALNNEQFF. As DNA, the CDR3 is TGTGCCAGCAGCTTGTGGGGACTAGCTTTAAACAATGAGCAGTTCTTC. The chain links TRBV5-8 to TRBJ2-1, with 9 bases aligning to TRBD2. After removal of 1 base from V and 5 bases from J, the junction contained 7 bases not matched to a gene. Germline CDR1 SGHTS, CDR2 YDEGEE. The CDR3 consists of 16 residues.